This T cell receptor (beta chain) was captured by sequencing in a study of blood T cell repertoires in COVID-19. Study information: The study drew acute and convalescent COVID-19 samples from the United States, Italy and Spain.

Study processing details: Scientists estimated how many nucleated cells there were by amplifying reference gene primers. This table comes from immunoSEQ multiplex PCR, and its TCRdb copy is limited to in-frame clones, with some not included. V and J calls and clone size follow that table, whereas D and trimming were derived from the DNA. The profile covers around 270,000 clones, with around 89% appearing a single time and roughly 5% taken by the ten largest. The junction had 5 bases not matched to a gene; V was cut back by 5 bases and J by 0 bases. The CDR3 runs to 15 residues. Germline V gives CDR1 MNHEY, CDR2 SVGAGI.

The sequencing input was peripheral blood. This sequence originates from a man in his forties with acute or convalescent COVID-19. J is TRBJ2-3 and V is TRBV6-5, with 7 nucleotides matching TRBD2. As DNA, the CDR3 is TGTGCCAGCAGTAGTAGGCGGGGGAGCACAGATACGCAGTATTTT. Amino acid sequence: CASSSRRGSTDTQYF.